This note documents a single T cell receptor (beta chain) sequence. It was during active infection that Seattle patients were enrolled and then longitudinally followed. How the authors handled the data: Amplifying reference gene primers gave estimates of nucleated cell counts. Clones were sequenced by immunoSEQ multiplex PCR, and TCRdb holds only the in-frame ones, with some missing. The DNA was the basis for D and trimming; V, J and clone size are from that table. The sample lists 100,000 to 150,000 clones; more than 85% were seen once. Trimming pared 0 bases from V and 10 bases from J, leaving 14 bases between. The CDR3 length is 14 residues. Germline V gene lookup returns CDR1 MGHRA and CDR2 YSYEKL. The data stem from a study of blood T cell repertoires in COVID-19. Across the study: Samples taken during acute and convalescent COVID-19 were collected in the United States, Italy and Spain. The cDNA or gDNA used as material had been derived from T cells, B-cell-depleted T cells, or PBMCs.

The sequencing sample was made of peripheral blood. This receptor was taken from a man aged 50-59 years with COVID-19, enrolled during active disease. The chain employs TRBV4-1 and TRBJ2-3, with D perhaps matching TRBD1 (6 bases). CDR3 sequence (DNA): TGCGCCAGCAGCCAAGATGGGGGCGTTGGAGCGCAGTATTTT. This translates into CASSQDGGVGAQYF.